This paragraph reports one T cell receptor (beta chain). Its matching antigen is unknown. PCR amplification relied on 60 Vbeta primers (plus 13 Jbeta primers). TCRdb's copy holds only in-frame clones and misses some; the assay was immunoSEQ multiplex PCR. The table shows 210,000 or so clones, with more than 70% occurring only once. The source of the sample is a study of cytomegalovirus exposure and HLA in healthy donors. The germline CDR1 and CDR2 sequences are ENHRY and SYGVKD. V shed 0 bases and J shed 2 bases, with 5 bases lying between them. This CDR3 contains 15 residues. Points from the study as a whole: A later analysis showed HLA-associated TCR beta chains outstripping equally common others in clonal expansion.

Sample: PBMCs. This clonotype originated in a boy between 5 and 17 years old in good health and CMV-seronegative. The chain uses TRBV10-3 and TRBJ2-6; a possible D gene is TRBD2 (5 bases). The CDR3: CAISESGAGANVLTF. The CDR3 bases are TGTGCCATCAGTGAGTCCGGGGCTGGGGCCAACGTCCTGACTTTC.